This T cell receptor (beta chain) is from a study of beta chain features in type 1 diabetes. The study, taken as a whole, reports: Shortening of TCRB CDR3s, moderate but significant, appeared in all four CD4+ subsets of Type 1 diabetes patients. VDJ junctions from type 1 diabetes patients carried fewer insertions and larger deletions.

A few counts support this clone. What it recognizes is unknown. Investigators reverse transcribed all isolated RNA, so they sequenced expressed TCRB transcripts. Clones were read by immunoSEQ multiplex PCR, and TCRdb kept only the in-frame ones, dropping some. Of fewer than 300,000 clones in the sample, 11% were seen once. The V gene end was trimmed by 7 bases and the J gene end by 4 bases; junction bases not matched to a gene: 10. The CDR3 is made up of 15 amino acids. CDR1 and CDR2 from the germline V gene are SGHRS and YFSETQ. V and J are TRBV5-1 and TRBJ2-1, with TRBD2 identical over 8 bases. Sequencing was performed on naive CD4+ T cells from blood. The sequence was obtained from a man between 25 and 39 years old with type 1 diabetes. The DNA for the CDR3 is TGCGCCAGCTACACCGAGCGGGGGAGTTACAATGAGCAGTTCTTC. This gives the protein CASYTERGSYNEQFF.